A selection of T cell receptor beta chains follows, all from one sample in a study of regulatory T cells in long-lasting Graves disease. TCRdb re-derived calls from the multiplex PCR reads in MiXCR, one entry per CDR3 protein. There are 650,000 to 850,000 distinct CDR3 sequences in the sample; about 32% occur only once, and about 40% lies in the top ten. Sequenced here: peripheral blood mononuclear cells (PBMCs), sampled when the disease was refractory, from a patient treated with antithyroid drugs. The receptors were sampled from a female donor with Graves disease. CDR3s include the opening cysteine and the closing phenylalanine or tryptophan. A D gene is named only where the DNA matches it firmly. Not every row has a clone size; where given, it reads once, few, many or a size class.

abundance | j_gene | d_gene | v_gene | CDR3aa | CDR3nt
few | TRBJ2-7 | TRBD2 | TRBV3-1 | CASSQGPGGNEQYF | TGTGCCAGCAGCCAAGGTCCGGGAGGCAACGAGCAGTACTTC
few | TRBJ1-1 | . | TRBV14 | CASSHRGGTGNTEAFF | TGTGCCAGCAGCCATCGCGGAGGAACGGGGAACACTGAAGCTTTCTTT
. | TRBJ1-1 | . | TRBV9 | CASSVSPAPEAFF | TGTGCCAGCAGCGTCAGCCCGGCACCTGAAGCTTTCTTT
few | TRBJ1-2 | . | TRBV11-2 | CASSLAGERGYGYTF | TGTGCCAGCAGCTTAGCCGGGGAAAGAGGCTATGGCTACACCTTC
. | TRBJ2-7 | TRBD2 | TRBV5-1 | CASSWGLAGGPSVYEQYF | TGCGCCAGCAGCTGGGGACTAGCGGGAGGGCCGTCGGTTTACGAGCAGTACTTC
. | TRBJ1-1 | TRBD1 | TRBV7-2 | CASSLAHRRQGLGSEAFF | TGTGCCAGCAGCTTAGCGCATCGGAGACAGGGATTAGGGTCTGAAGCTTTCTTT
. | TRBJ2-2 | TRBD2 | TRBV27 | CVSSFTSGYYQGELFF | TGTGTCAGCAGTTTTACTAGCGGGTATTATCAAGGGGAGCTGTTTTTT
. | TRBJ2-2 | TRBD2 | TRBV5-1 | CASSLRSGENTGELFF | TGCGCCAGCAGCTTGCGGAGCGGGGAGAACACCGGGGAGCTGTTTTTT
many | TRBJ1-2 | . | TRBV6-5 | CASSYSRAYYGYTF | TGTGCCAGCAGTTACTCCCGGGCCTACTATGGCTACACCTTC
many | TRBJ1-1 | TRBD1 | TRBV6-1 | CASSVESVGGGRGTEAFF | TGTGCCAGCAGTGTCGAGTCGGTGGGAGGGGGCAGAGGTACTGAAGCTTTCTTT
few | TRBJ2-1 | . | TRBV12-3/TRBV12-4 | CASSSGYEQFF | TGTGCCAGCAGTTCAGGATATGAGCAGTTCTTC
. | TRBJ1-3 | . | TRBV28 | CVSSLLRGNSGNTIYF | TGTGTCAGCAGTTTGTTGCGGGGGAACTCTGGAAACACCATATATTTT
. | TRBJ1-6 | TRBD1 | TRBV7-2 | CASRITPGQGGSPLHF | TGTGCCAGCAGGATCACTCCGGGACAGGGAGGTTCACCCCTCCACTTT
. | TRBJ2-2 | . | TRBV6-1 | CASRSWGANTGELFF | TGTGCCAGCAGATCTTGGGGGGCTAACACCGGGGAGCTGTTTTTT
. | TRBJ1-4 | TRBD1 | TRBV6-2/TRBV6-3 | CASRNDRGNEKLFF | TGTGCCAGCAGGAACGACAGGGGGAATGAAAAACTGTTTTTT
. | TRBJ1-5 | TRBD1 | TRBV19 | CASSVIADRVGNQPQHF | TGTGCCAGTAGTGTTATCGCGGACAGGGTAGGCAATCAGCCCCAGCATTTT
. | TRBJ2-5 | . | TRBV19 | CASSRSPGETQYF | TGTGCCAGTAGTAGATCCCCGGGGGAGACCCAGTACTTC
few | TRBJ1-2 | TRBD1 | TRBV29-1 | CSERQGNSGYTF | TGCAGCGAAAGACAGGGTAACAGTGGCTACACCTTC
many | TRBJ1-2 | TRBD1 | TRBV28 | CASSPGQLYGYTF | TGTGCCAGCAGCCCGGGACAGCTATATGGCTACACCTTC
few | TRBJ2-1 | . | TRBV2 | CASSESNSAGERFF | TGTGCCAGCAGTGAATCTAACTCAGCGGGCGAGCGGTTCTTC
. | TRBJ2-7 | TRBD1 | TRBV4-1 | CASSQAAGGQREQYF | TGCGCCAGCAGCCAAGCGGCAGGGGGACAGCGCGAGCAGTACTTC
. | TRBJ1-6 | . | TRBV3-1 | CASSPGAARGSPLHF | TGTGCCAGCAGCCCGGGCGCCGCCAGGGGTTCACCCCTCCACTTT
few | TRBJ1-3 | TRBD1 | TRBV27 | CASSSGTGIGNTIYF | TGTGCCAGCAGTTCCGGGACAGGGATCGGAAACACCATATATTTT
few | TRBJ2-7 | TRBD1 | TRBV11-2 | CASSQPGTGKFHEQYF | TGCGCCAGCAGCCAGCCTGGGACAGGGAAGTTTCACGAGCAGTACTTC
. | TRBJ1-1 | . | TRBV19 | CASSPRQAANTEAFF | TGTGCCAGTAGTCCTCGACAGGCGGCGAACACTGAAGCTTTCTTT
. | TRBJ2-1 | TRBD2 | TRBV5-1 | CASSGGGRDEQFF | TGCGCCAGCAGCGGGGGGGGACGGGATGAGCAGTTCTTC
. | TRBJ2-7 | TRBD1 | TRBV5-1 | CASSLGRGRSGEQYF | TGCGCCAGCAGCTTGGGAAGGGGGCGCTCGGGGGAGCAGTACTTC
. | TRBJ1-1 | TRBD1 | TRBV5-1 | CASSVEQGGWTEAFF | TGCGCCAGCAGCGTTGAACAGGGGGGGTGGACTGAAGCTTTCTTT
few | TRBJ1-2 | TRBD1 | TRBV11-2 | CASSSLRDSETFGHGYTF | TGTGCCAGCAGCTCCCTCAGGGACAGCGAAACCTTTGGGCATGGCTACACCTTC
few | TRBJ1-1 | TRBD1 | TRBV27 | CASGDRGVAFF | TGTGCCAGCGGGGACAGGGGGGTTGCTTTCTTT
few | TRBJ1-1 | . | TRBV29-1 | CSVDRRSGDTEAFF | TGCAGCGTTGACCGCCGTAGTGGGGACACTGAAGCTTTCTTT
. | TRBJ2-7 | . | TRBV19 | CASRSPWGQYF | TGTGCCAGTAGGTCCCCTTGGGGGCAGTACTTC
many | TRBJ1-1 | . | TRBV29-1 | CSVEEGTEAFF | TGCAGCGTTGAAGAGGGCACTGAAGCTTTCTTT
few | TRBJ2-7 | . | TRBV19 | CASGQSYEQYF | TGTGCCAGCGGACAATCCTACGAGCAGTACTTC
. | TRBJ1-5 | TRBD1 | TRBV28 | CASRESGQGIHQPQHF | TGTGCCAGCAGGGAGTCGGGACAGGGTATCCATCAGCCCCAGCATTTT
. | TRBJ2-7 | TRBD2 | TRBV4-1 | CASSQPTSGKGEQYF | TGCGCCAGCAGCCAACCAACTAGCGGGAAGGGTGAGCAGTACTTC
. | TRBJ1-2 | . | TRBV5-1 | CASSGGDSWGYTF | TGCGCCAGCTCCGGAGGGGATTCATGGGGCTACACCTTC
. | TRBJ2-7 | . | TRBV20-1 | CSARGKGSAEQYF | TGCAGTGCTAGAGGAAAAGGGAGCGCGGAGCAGTACTTC
many | TRBJ1-1 | TRBD1 | TRBV27 | CASSRGTGGTTEAFF | TGTGCCAGCAGCCGAGGGACAGGGGGCACGACTGAAGCTTTCTTT
few | TRBJ1-5 | TRBD1 | TRBV2 | CASSVILGQGGNQPQHF | TGTGCCAGCAGTGTTATCCTAGGACAGGGTGGCAATCAGCCCCAGCATTTT
. | TRBJ1-5 | . | TRBV7-8 | CASSLGTGRYSNQPQHF | TGTGCCAGCAGCTTAGGGACGGGCAGATATAGCAATCAGCCCCAGCATTTT
many | TRBJ2-7 | TRBD2 | TRBV11-2 | CASSLGTSGRPRIEQYF | TGTGCCAGCAGCTTGGGAACTAGCGGGAGACCACGTATCGAGCAGTACTTC
many | TRBJ2-5 | TRBD2 | TRBV3-1 | CASSPGGRVRETQYF | TGTGCCAGCAGCCCCGGCGGGAGGGTTCGAGAGACCCAGTACTTC
. | TRBJ2-7 | TRBD1 | TRBV11-2 | CASGDRVTYEQYF | TGTGCCAGCGGGGACAGGGTAACCTACGAGCAGTACTTC
many | TRBJ1-2 | TRBD1 | TRBV2 | CASIEGQFNYGYTF | TGTGCCAGCATAGAGGGACAGTTCAACTATGGCTACACCTTC
many | TRBJ2-5 | . | TRBV3-1 | CASSAGQPAF | TGTGCCAGCAGTGCAGGACAGCCAGCGTTC
. | TRBJ1-2 | . | TRBV7-2 | CASSLQPDYGYTF | TGTGCCAGCAGCTTACAGCCAGACTATGGCTACACCTTC
. | TRBJ1-6 | . | TRBV3-1 | CASSQQIQAPLHF | TGTGCCAGCAGCCAACAAATCCAGGCTCCCCTCCACTTT
. | TRBJ1-1 | . | TRBV20-1 | CSAESGGYTEASF | TGCAGTGCCGAATCCGGCGGGTACACTGAAGCTTCCTTT
once | TRBJ2-7 | . | TRBV27 | CASSQRTAIYEQYF | TGTGCCAGCAGTCAACGGACGGCGATCTACGAGCAGTACTTC
few | TRBJ2-7 | . | TRBV12-3/TRBV12-4 | CASRISSYEQYF | TGTGCCAGCAGAATAAGCTCCTACGAGCAGTACTTC